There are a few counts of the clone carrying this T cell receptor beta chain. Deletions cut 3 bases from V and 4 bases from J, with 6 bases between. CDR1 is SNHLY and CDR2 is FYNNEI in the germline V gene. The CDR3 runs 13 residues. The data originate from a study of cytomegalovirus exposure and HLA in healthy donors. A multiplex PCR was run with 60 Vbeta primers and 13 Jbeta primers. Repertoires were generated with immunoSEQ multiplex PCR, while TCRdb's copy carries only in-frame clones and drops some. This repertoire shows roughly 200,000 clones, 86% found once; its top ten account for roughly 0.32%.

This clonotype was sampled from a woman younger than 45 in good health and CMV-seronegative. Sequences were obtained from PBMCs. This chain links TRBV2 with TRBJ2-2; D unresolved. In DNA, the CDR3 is TGTGCCAGCAGTGATTGGGCCACCGGGGAGCTGTTTTTT. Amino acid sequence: CASSDWATGELFF.